These 20 T cell receptor beta chains came from one sample sequenced in a study of CD4 and CD8 cells across lung adenocarcinoma regions. TCRdb fed the PCR reads into MiXCR, producing one record per CDR3 protein. The table lists thousands of distinct CDR3 sequences, 50% to 65% of them singletons. Source material: CD8+ T cells from the center of a lung tumor. The receptors derive from a female donor with lung adenocarcinoma. The CD4 and CD8 labels of this study may be unreliable.

By sample share, this clonotype is medium-sized. The chain has TRBV6-1 and TRBJ2-2; 11 positions agree with TRBD1. V trimming: 4 bases; J trimming: 4 bases; junction bases outside the gene matches: 5. Germline V gives CDR1 MNHNS, CDR2 SASEGT. There are 16 residues in the CDR3. The CDR3 sequence: CASSAGTGGSTGELFF. The CDR3 DNA sequence: TGTGCCAGCAGTGCCGGGACAGGGGGTTCCACCGGGGAGCTGTTTTTT.

At least ten counts were recorded for this clonotype. V usage is TRBV5-6 and J usage is TRBJ1-2; the D is unclear. From germline, CDR1 is SGHDT and CDR2 YYEEEE. With 2 bases removed from V and 6 bases from J, the gap between germline ends came to 11 bases. CDR3 length: 13 residues. CDR3 loop: CASSFGEFDGYTF. Written as DNA, the CDR3 is TGTGCCAGCAGCTTTGGGGAGTTCGATGGCTACACCTTC.

Note on this clonotype: One end of the junction varies from germline; a read error may be responsible. V usage is TRBV11-2 and J usage is TRBJ2-3, with 8 bases identical to TRBD2. Germline CDR1 is SGHAT and CDR2 is FQNNGV. The CDR3 runs to 15 residues. The CDR3, as DNA: TGTGGCGCGGGCTTCGGGGGGGGTGACCTAGAGACCCAGTACTTT. This sequence encodes CGAGFGGGDLETQYF.

As concerns this clonotype: A junction end diverges from the germline sequence, so it may reflect a read error. The chain carries TRBV7-9 and TRBJ2-5; 7 positions agree with TRBD1. The CDR3 covers 15 residues. Germline loops: CDR1 SEHNR, CDR2 FQNEAQ (reference sequence). CDR3 in amino acids: CSRGFGSGDTDTQYF. CDR3 sequence (DNA): TGTTCCAGGGGGTTTGGGAGCGGAGACACAGATACGCAGTACTTC.

The rearrangement links TRBV11-2 to TRBJ1-6; D remains ambiguous. CDR1 is SGHAT, CDR2 FQNNGV, per germline. The V and J ends lost 0 bases and 13 bases respectively, with 16 bases between them. This CDR3 region has 15 residues. The CDR3: CASSLEAGFNQPLHF. In nucleotides, the CDR3 is TGTGCCAGCAGCTTAGAGGCAGGCTTCAATCAGCCCCTCCACTTT.

Note on this clonotype: One end of the junction does not line up with germline, which may come from a read error. The chain recombines TRBV7-6 with TRBJ2-2; D possibly corresponds to TRBD2 (5 bases). This CDR3 has 14 residues. CDR1 and CDR2 from the germline V gene are SGHVS and FNYEAQ. The CDR3 sequence: CAGSLAVNTGELFF. The CDR3 nucleotides read TGCGCGGGCAGCCTGGCTGTAAACACAGGGGAGCTGTTTTTT.

Worth noting for this clonotype: The germline gene is not matched at one end of the junction; a read error may be the cause. The chain uses TRBV6-1 and TRBJ2-3; D gene ambiguous. Per germline, CDR1 MNHNS and CDR2 SASEGT. This CDR3 contains 15 residues. This CDR3 is CGSKLAVRAKNTQYF. The CDR3 DNA is TGTGGCAGCAAGCTGGCGGTGAGAGCCAAAAATACGCAGTATTTC.

CDR3 loop: CAASPGGPSPDTQYF. The CDR3 DNA reads TGTGCCGCGAGTCCAGGGGGCCCAAGCCCAGATACCCAGTACTTC. The chain links TRBV12-3 or TRBV12-4 to TRBJ2-1, with 8 nucleotides matching TRBD1. The J call may be faulty, since TRBJ2-5 better matches the DNA end. This CDR3 has 15 residues.

In its sample, this clonotype is medium-sized (0.01 to 0.1%). The rearrangement joins TRBV7-3 to TRBJ2-3; 9 nucleotides align to TRBD1. This CDR3 has 18 residues. With 6 bases clipped from V and 3 bases from J, the junction kept 16 bases outside the gene matches. Germline-derived CDR1 and CDR2 are SGHTA and FQGTGA. Here the CDR3 reads CASSLMGQGSYSTDTQYF. CDR3 nucleotide sequence: TGTGCCAGCAGTCTTATGGGACAGGGTTCCTACTCTACAGATACGCAGTATTTT.

This clonotype was seen many times. The chain employs TRBV11-3 and TRBJ2-3; D unresolved. Germline CDR1 is SGHNT and CDR2 is YENEEA. The CDR3 loop spans 15 amino acids. V lost 1 base, J lost 2 bases, and 10 bases lay in between. The CDR3 is CASSLGVANTDTQYF. The CDR3 nucleotides read TGTGCCAGCAGCTTAGGGGTCGCGAACACAGATACGCAGTATTTT.

This clonotype was detected a few times. The V and J genes are TRBV14 and TRBJ1-1; D remains unclear. Germline CDR1 and CDR2: SGHDN and FVKESK. The CDR3 has 15 residues. V lost 0 bases and J lost 9, with 17 bases in between. As DNA, the CDR3 is TGTGCCAGCAGCCAAGACCACACCTTGGATGCCCAAGCTTTCTTT. This gives the protein CASSQDHTLDAQAFF.

By its share, this clonotype is medium-sized. The chain carries TRBV7-8 and TRBJ1-2, with D possibly being TRBD1 (5 bases). This CDR3 is 13 amino acids long. CDR1 is SGHVS and CDR2 is FQNEAQ in the germline V gene. Trimming left V 7 bases short and J 4 bases short, with 13 bases between. The CDR3 DNA follows: TGTGCCAGCACCGTACGGGGGGGCTATGGCTACACCTTC. Its translation: CASTVRGGYGYTF.

The chain joins TRBV10-1 to TRBJ2-5; the D gene could be TRBD1 or TRBD2 (5 bases each). CDR1 and CDR2 from the germline V gene are WNHNN and SYGVQD (reference sequence). V was trimmed by 6 bases and J by 8 bases, leaving 16 bases between them. This CDR3 has 13 residues. The CDR3, as DNA: TGCGCCAGCAGCCAGAGGGGTAGGTACACCCAGTACTTC. As protein: CASSQRGRYTQYF.

The chain recombines TRBV5-6 with TRBJ2-1; D call uncertain. The V gene lost 1 base and the J gene lost 10 bases, with 6 bases spanning the gap. Germline V gene data show CDR1 as SGHDT and CDR2 as YYEEEE. CDR3 size: 11 residues. The CDR3 bases are TGTGCCAGCAGCTTGTACGCAGAGCAGTTCTTC. It is translated as CASSLYAEQFF.

Many counts were recorded for this clonotype. The chain links TRBV5-1 to TRBJ2-5; D ambiguous. The germline CDR1 and CDR2 sequences are SGHRS and YFSETQ. The V end lost 1 base, the J end lost 3 bases, and 10 bases lay between the germline ends. The CDR3 has 14 residues. CDR3 sequence (DNA): TGCGCCAGCAGCTTGAGGGTAGGGAAAGAGACCCAGTACTTC. This translates into CASSLRVGKETQYF.

This clonotype is a singleton in its sample. The conserved phenylalanine or tryptophan normally closing the CDR3 is absent here, so this likely arose from a read error. The J gene is TRBJ1-2, the V gene TRBV27, with D hard to call. V lost 9 bases, J lost 8 bases, and 22 bases lay in between. CDR1 and CDR2 (germline): MNHEY, SMNVEV (reference sequence). The CDR3 spans 14 residues. CDR3 sequence: CASSPQVTQIGYTY. DNA for the CDR3: TGTGCCAGTAGTCCCCAAGTGACCCAAATCGGCTACACCTAC.

V is TRBV28 and J is TRBJ2-2; no clear D. Per germline, CDR1 MDHEN and CDR2 SYDVKM. CDR3 length equals 12 residues. V shed 6 bases and J shed 5 bases, with 7 bases lying between them. The CDR3 sequence is CASSYRTGELFF. The CDR3 nucleotides read TGTGCCAGCAGCTATCGAACCGGGGAGCTGTTTTTT.

In the case of this clonotype: The junction differs from germline at one of its ends, possibly a read error. The chain carries TRBV6-1 and TRBJ2-5, with D tentatively TRBD1 or TRBD2 (5 bases each). The CDR3 covers 14 residues. Germline CDR1 reads MNHNS; CDR2 reads SASEGT. The CDR3 DNA reads TGTGCCAGCAACCAGGGACGAGCCCAAGAGATCCAGTACTTC. This sequence encodes CASNQGRAQEIQYF.

The chain carries TRBV4-1 and TRBJ2-5; TRBD2 matches 9 bases. The V gene end was trimmed by 2 bases and the J gene end by 2 bases; junction bases not matched to a gene: 6. This CDR3 is 16 amino acids long. The V gene's germline CDR1 is MGHRA and CDR2 YSYEKL. The CDR3 region has the DNA TGCGCCAGCAGCCAACCTGGACTAGCGACGCAAGAGACCCAGTACTTC. It codes for CASSQPGLATQETQYF.

With regard to this clonotype: Sequence at one end of the junction differs from germline and may be a read error. This chain joins TRBV11-2 and TRBJ2-3; TRBD2 aligns across 8 bases. The CDR3 runs 15 residues. CDR1 SGHAT and CDR2 FQNNGV come from the germline V gene. The CDR3 loop reads CASSFGGGHQDTQYF. The CDR3 DNA reads as TGTGCCAGCAGCTTCGGGGGGGGGCACCAAGATACCCAGTATTTC.